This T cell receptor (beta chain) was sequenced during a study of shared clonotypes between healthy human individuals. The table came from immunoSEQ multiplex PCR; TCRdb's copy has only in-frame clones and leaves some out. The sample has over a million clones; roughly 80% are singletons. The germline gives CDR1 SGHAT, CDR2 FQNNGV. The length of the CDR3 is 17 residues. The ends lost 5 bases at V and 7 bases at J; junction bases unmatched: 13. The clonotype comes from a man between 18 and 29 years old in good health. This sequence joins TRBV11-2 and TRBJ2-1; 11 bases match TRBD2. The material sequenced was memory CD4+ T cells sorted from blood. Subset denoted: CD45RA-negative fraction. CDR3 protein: CASSPPKGLAGGNEQFF. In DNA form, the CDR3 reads TGTGCCAGCAGCCCCCCGAAGGGCCTAGCGGGAGGTAATGAGCAGTTCTTC.